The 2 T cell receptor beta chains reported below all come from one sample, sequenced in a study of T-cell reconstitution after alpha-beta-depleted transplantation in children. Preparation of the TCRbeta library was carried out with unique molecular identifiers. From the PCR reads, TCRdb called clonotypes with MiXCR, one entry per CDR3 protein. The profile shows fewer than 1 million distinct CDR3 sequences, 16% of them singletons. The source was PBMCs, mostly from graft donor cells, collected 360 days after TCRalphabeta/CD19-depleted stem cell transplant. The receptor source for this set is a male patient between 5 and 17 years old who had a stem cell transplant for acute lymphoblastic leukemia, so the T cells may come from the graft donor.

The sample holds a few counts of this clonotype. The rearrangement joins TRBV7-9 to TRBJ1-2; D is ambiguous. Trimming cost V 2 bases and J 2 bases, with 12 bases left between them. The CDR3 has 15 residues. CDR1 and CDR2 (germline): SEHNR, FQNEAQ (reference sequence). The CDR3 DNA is TGTGCCAGCAGCTTAAATAAGGGCCAGAACTATGGCTACACCTTC. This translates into CASSLNKGQNYGYTF.

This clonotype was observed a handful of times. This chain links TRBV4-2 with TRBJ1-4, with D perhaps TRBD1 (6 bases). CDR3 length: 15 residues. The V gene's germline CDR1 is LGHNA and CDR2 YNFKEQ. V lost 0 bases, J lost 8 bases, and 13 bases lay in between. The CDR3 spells CASSQDAGVWEKLFF. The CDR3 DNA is TGTGCCAGCAGCCAAGATGCAGGGGTATGGGAAAAACTGTTTTTT.